Listed below are T cell receptor beta chains from one sample, sequenced in a study of T cell responses to AZD1222 COVID-19 vaccine. Using immunoSEQ multiplex PCR, the repertoire was profiled, and TCRdb retains in-frame clones only, with some absent. The data hold 150,000 to 200,000 clones, with approximately 92% observed a single time. Sequencing used peripheral blood, obtained on day 0 of AZD1222 vaccination. These receptors were taken from an adult in good health. Both conserved end residues are part of each CDR3. Fields, in order: D gene, V gene, clone size, J gene, CDR3 DNA, CDR3 protein. The D gene is left open where the match is weak. Size values are once, few and many counts, or a class for expanded clones, and some rows have none.

.	TRBV24-1	once	TRBJ2-7	TGTGCCACCAGTGATTCGGGGGCAGACGCCCCTCACGAGCAGTACTTC	CATSDSGADAPHEQYF
TRBD1	TRBV9	.	TRBJ2-2	TGTGCCAGCAGCGTAGCTAGGGACAGGGGTTACACCGGGGAGCTGTTTTTT	CASSVARDRGYTGELFF
.	TRBV5-4	few	TRBJ1-1	TGTGCCAGCAGCTTGCAGAGGACTAGAGGAACTGAAGCTTTCTTT	CASSLQRTRGTEAFF
TRBD1	TRBV27	.	TRBJ1-1	TGTGCCAGCAGTCCCGGGACAGCGAACACTGAAGCTTTCTTT	CASSPGTANTEAFF
.	TRBV30	once	TRBJ2-7	TGTGCCTGGAGGGGCCAGGGACCCGAGCAGTACTTC	CAWRGQGPEQYF
TRBD1	TRBV6-5	.	TRBJ1-3	TGTGCCAGCAGTTCGGACAGGGCTATTGGAAACACCATATATTTT	CASSSDRAIGNTIYF
.	TRBV11-2	.	TRBJ2-1	TGTGCCAGCAGCCCGGGACCTCAGCATGAGCAGTTCTTC	CASSPGPQHEQFF
.	TRBV11-2	.	TRBJ1-1	TGTGCCAGCAGCTTAGTTCAGACCAGGACTGAAGCTTTCTTT	CASSLVQTRTEAFF
.	TRBV6-4	.	TRBJ2-3	TGTGCCAGCCCCCGGAGAAGGGTCATCCGCGGCACAGATACGCAGTATTTT	CASPRRRVIRGTDTQYF
.	TRBV19	.	TRBJ2-7	TGTGCCAGTAGTATCGTTCCGGGGCCCTACGAGCAGTACTTC	CASSIVPGPYEQYF
.	TRBV7-3	once	TRBJ2-1	TGTGCCAGCAGCAAAAACACGGGACTCATGGGGAATGAGCAGTTCTTC	CASSKNTGLMGNEQFF
TRBD1	TRBV9	once	TRBJ1-1	TGTGCCAGCAGCGTAATAGGACAGGCAAACACTGAAGCTTTCTTT	CASSVIGQANTEAFF
TRBD2	TRBV15	.	TRBJ2-1	TGTGCCACCAGCAGAGAGACCTTCGGGACTAGCGGGGGGGTATCCTACAATGAGCAGTTCTTC	CATSRETFGTSGGVSYNEQFF
TRBD1	TRBV13	.	TRBJ1-5	TGTGCCAGCAGCCTTACAGGGGGCAGAGTTAATCAGCCCCAGCATTTT	CASSLTGGRVNQPQHF
.	TRBV12-3/TRBV12-4	.	TRBJ2-7	TGTGCCAGCAGTTTATCCCGAGGTTTC	CASSLSRGF
TRBD1	TRBV6-5	.	TRBJ1-3	TGTGCCAGCAGCTACAGGGGTTCTGGAAACACCATATATTTT	CASSYRGSGNTIYF
.	TRBV3-1/TRBV3-2	.	TRBJ1-1	TGTGCCAGCAGCCCGCCGTGGGGACGGCGGGCTACGAACACTGAAGCTTTCTTT	CASSPPWGRRATNTEAFF
.	TRBV28	.	TRBJ1-5	TGTGCCAGCACCCCCCCCACGGGGGTCGACAATCAGCCCCAGCATTTT	CASTPPTGVDNQPQHF
TRBD1	TRBV5-1	.	TRBJ2-3	TGCGCCAGCAGCTTAGGACAGGGTGGAAGTTCCGATACGCAGTATTTT	CASSLGQGGSSDTQYF
TRBD2	TRBV2	.	TRBJ2-1	TGTGCCAGCAGGGGACTAGCGGGGGACAGCTCCTACAATGAGCAGTTCTTC	CASRGLAGDSSYNEQFF
.	TRBV19	.	TRBJ2-1	TGTGCCAGTAGTACCCGAGAGTCACCCCATCATGAGCAGTTCTTC	CASSTRESPHHEQFF
.	TRBV6-1	.	TRBJ2-7	TGTGCCAGCAGTGAAGGGACAAGCTCCTACGAGCAGTACTTC	CASSEGTSSYEQYF
.	TRBV6-1	.	TRBJ2-5	TGTGCCAGCAGTGATCTCGGACTTCCCGCACCAGAGACCCAGTACTTC	CASSDLGLPAPETQYF
.	TRBV6-2/TRBV6-3	.	TRBJ1-1	TGTGCCAGCAGTTACTCGGGAACAGAAATGAACACTGAAGCTTTCTTT	CASSYSGTEMNTEAFF
TRBD1	TRBV6-6	.	TRBJ1-1	TGTGCCAGCAGTACTGGACAGGGAGGGGCTGAAGCTTTCTTT	CASSTGQGGAEAFF
TRBD1	TRBV5-6	.	TRBJ2-3	TGTGCCAGCAGCTTGCTGGACAGGGCGGGGGATACGCAGTATTTT	CASSLLDRAGDTQYF
TRBD1	TRBV9	.	TRBJ1-1	TGTGCCAGCAGCGGCGGGGACAGGTCGGCCGCTTTCTTT	CASSGGDRSAAFF
TRBD1	TRBV12-3/TRBV12-4	.	TRBJ1-2	TGTGCCAGCAATGACAGGGGAATCAATGGCTACACCTTC	CASNDRGINGYTF
.	TRBV5-4	.	TRBJ2-5	TGTGCCAGCAGCTCGGGTTGGGGGAGTAGGGAGACCCAGTACTTC	CASSSGWGSRETQYF